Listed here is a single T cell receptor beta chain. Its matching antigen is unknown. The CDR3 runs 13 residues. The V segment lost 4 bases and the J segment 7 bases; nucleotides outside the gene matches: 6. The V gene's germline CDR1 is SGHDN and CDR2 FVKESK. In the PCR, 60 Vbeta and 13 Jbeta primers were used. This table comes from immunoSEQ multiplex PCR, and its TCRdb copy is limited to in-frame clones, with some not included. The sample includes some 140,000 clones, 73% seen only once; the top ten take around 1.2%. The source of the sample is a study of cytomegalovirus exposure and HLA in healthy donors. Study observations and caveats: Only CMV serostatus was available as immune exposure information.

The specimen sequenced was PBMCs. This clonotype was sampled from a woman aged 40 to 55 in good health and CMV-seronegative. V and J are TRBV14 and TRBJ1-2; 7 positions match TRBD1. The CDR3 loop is CASSLGTVSGYTF. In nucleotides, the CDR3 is TGTGCCAGCAGCCTCGGGACAGTCAGTGGCTACACCTTC.